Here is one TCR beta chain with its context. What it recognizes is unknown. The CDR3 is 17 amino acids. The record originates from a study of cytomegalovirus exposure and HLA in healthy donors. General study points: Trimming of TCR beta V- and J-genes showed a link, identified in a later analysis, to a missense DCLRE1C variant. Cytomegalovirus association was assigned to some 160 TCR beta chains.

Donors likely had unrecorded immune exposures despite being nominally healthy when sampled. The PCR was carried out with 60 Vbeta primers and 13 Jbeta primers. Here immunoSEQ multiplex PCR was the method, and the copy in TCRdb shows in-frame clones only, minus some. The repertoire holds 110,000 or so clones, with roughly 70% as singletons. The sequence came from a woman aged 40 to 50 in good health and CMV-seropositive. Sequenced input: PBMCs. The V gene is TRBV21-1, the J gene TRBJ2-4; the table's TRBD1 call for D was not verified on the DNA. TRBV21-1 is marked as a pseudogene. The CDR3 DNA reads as TGTGCCAGCACCTATACAGGGAAAGAGGGGGCCAAAAACATTCAGTACTTC. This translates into CASTYTGKEGAKNIQYF.